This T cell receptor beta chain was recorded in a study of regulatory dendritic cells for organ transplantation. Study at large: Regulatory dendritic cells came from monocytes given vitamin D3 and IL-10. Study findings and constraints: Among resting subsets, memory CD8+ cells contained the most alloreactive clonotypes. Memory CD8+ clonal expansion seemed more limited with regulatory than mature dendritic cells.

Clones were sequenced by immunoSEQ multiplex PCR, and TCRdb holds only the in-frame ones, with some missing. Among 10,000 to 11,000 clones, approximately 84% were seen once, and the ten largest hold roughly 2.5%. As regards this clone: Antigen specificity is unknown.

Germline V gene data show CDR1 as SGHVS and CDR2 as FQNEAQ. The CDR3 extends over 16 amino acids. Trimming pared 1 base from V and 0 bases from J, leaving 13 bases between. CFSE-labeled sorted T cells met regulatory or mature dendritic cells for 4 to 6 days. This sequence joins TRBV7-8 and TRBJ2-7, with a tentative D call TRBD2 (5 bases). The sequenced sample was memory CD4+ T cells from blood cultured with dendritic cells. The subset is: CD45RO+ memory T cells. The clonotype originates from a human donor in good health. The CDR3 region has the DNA TGTGCCAGCAGCTTAGAAGACCCCGGGGTCTCCTACGAGCAGTACTTC. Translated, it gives CASSLEDPGVSYEQYF.